This TCR beta chain came from a study of identical twins. General study results and limits: Out-of-frame alpha sequences shared by twins were enriched for low generation probability. Carriage of fewer insertions was seen in abundant cord blood beta clonotypes, whereas memory repertoires showed none.

In its sample, this clonotype was seen many times. Its antigen is as yet unknown. From the 5' RACE reads, TCRdb called clonotypes with MiXCR, one entry per CDR3 protein. Of 200,000 to 300,000 distinct CDR3 sequences detected, 8% to 11% appear once; the ten largest clones hold 10%. Trimming left V 4 bases short and J 4 bases short, with 16 bases between. Germline V gene data show CDR1 as SGHDN and CDR2 as FVKESK. The CDR3 sequence is 16 residues long. The sample comprised memory T cells sorted from blood. The receptor was derived from a man in his forties or fifties in good health. The V and J genes are TRBV14 and TRBJ2-2; the D gene is possibly TRBD1 (6 bases). The CDR3 loop is CASSPKTGYFTGELFF. CDR3 in DNA: TGTGCCAGCAGCCCTAAGACAGGATACTTCACCGGGGAGCTGTTTTTT.